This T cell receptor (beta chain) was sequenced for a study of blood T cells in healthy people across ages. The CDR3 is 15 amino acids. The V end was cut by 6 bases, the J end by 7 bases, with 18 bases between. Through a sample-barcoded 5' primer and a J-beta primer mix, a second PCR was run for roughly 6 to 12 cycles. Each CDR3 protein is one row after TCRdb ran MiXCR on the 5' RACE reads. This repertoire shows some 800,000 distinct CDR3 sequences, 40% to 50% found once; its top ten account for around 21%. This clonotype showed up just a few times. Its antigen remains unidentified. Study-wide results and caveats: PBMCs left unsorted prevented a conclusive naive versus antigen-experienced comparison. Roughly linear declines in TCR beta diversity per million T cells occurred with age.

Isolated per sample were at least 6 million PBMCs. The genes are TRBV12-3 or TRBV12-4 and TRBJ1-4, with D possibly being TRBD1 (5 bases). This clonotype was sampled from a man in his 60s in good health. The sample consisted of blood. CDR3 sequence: CASRDSRRGFEKLFF. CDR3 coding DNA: TGTGCCAGCAGGGACTCCAGGCGGGGGTTTGAAAAACTGTTTTTT.